The 26 T cell receptor beta chains presented below share a single source sample, sequenced in a study of CD8+CD57+ T cells in acquired aplastic anemia. Sequenced patients had shown CD8+CD57+ cell expansion by flow cytometry. According to the study, genomic DNA was the template for TCR beta VDJ and CDR3 profiling. TCRdb redid the calling of the reads with MiXCR, one entry per CDR3 protein. The sample shows 150,000 to 200,000 distinct CDR3 sequences, less than 60% of them seen only once. What was sequenced was sorted CD4+, CD8+, or CD8+CD57+ T cells (not recorded which) from PBMCs. The source of these receptors is a human donor with aplastic anemia.

V gene TRBV2 combines with J gene TRBJ2-7, with TRBD1 matching 12 bases. Germline lookup yields CDR1 SNHLY and CDR2 FYNNEI. Trimming took 8 bases from V and 2 from J; bases not matched to a gene: 4. The CDR3 spans 14 residues. The CDR3 DNA is TGTGCCAGCCAACGGGACAGGGGGCCCTACGAGCAGTACTTC. Translated, it gives CASQRDRGPYEQYF.

Here the CDR3 reads CASSTSLIGGYGYTF. DNA for the CDR3: TGTGCCAGTAGTACCTCCCTAATAGGTGGGTATGGCTACACCTTC. The chain carries TRBV19 and TRBJ1-2; no clear D. This CDR3 region has 15 residues. CDR1 and CDR2 from the germline V gene are LNHDA and SQIVND (reference sequence). Trimming pared 4 bases from V and 5 bases from J, leaving 17 bases between. Full variable domain (missing parts from reference TRBV19 and TRBJ1-2): DGGITQSPKYLFRKEGQNVTLSCEQNLNHDAMYWYRQDPGQGLRLIYYSQIVNDFQKGDIAEGYSVSREKKESFPLTVTSAQKNPTAFYLCASSTSLIGGYGYTFGSGTRLTVV.

The chain links TRBV5-6 to TRBJ2-7, with D perhaps TRBD1 or TRBD2 (5 bases each). The CDR3 loop spans 13 amino acids. The V end was cut by 4 bases, the J end by 6 bases, with 14 bases between. The germline V gene has CDR1 SGHDT and CDR2 YYEEEE. CDR3 DNA sequence: TGTGCCAGCAGCGGGACCAATTTAGGCGAGCAGTACTTC. It yields the protein CASSGTNLGEQYF.

In the case of this clonotype: Because the CDR3's place on the DNA is in doubt, the DNA is left out and the CDR3 is given as listed by TCRdb. J is TRBJ1-5 and V is TRBV6-1. The CDR3 comprises 14 residues, both ends counted. The germline V gene has CDR1 MNHNS and CDR2 SASEGT. The CDR3 here is CASSTSGTVQPQHF.

The genes are TRBV6-1 and TRBJ1-1; no firm D call. The CDR3 is 13 residues long. Trimming removed 5 bases at V and 6 bases at J, with 13 bases between. Germline V gene lookup returns CDR1 MNHNS and CDR2 SASEGT. In DNA form, the CDR3 reads TGTGCCAGCAGTCCGGGCGTGACGGCTGAAGCTTTCTTT. Its protein product is CASSPGVTAEAFF.

The rearrangement uses TRBV29-1 and TRBJ1-4, with a weak D call TRBD1 (6 bases). The CDR3 is 13 amino acids. Per the germline V gene, CDR1 is SQVTM and CDR2 is ANQGSEA. The V and J ends lost 8 bases and 0 bases respectively, with 10 bases between them. The CDR3 DNA is TGCAGCTCCAGGGGAGCAACTAATGAAAAACTGTTTTTT. Translation gives CSSRGATNEKLFF.

The chain uses TRBV11-2 and TRBJ1-2, with D uncertain. Germline V gene sequence: CDR1 SGHAT, CDR2 FQNNGV. There are 13 residues in the CDR3. Trimming stripped 6 bases from V and 2 bases from J, with 10 bases between. CDR3 sequence: CASRAIQNYGYTF. For the CDR3, the DNA is TGTGCCAGCAGGGCGATACAGAACTATGGCTACACCTTC.

This clonotype was counted at least ten times. V is TRBV6-4 and J is TRBJ2-3; 7 nucleotides align to TRBD1. This CDR3 is 15 amino acids long. CDR1 MRHNA and CDR2 SNTAGT come from the germline V gene. V was clipped by 4 bases and J by 4 bases; unmatched bases: 8. The CDR3 reads CASSALPGQPDTQYF. DNA of the CDR3: TGTGCCAGCAGTGCTCTCCCGGGACAGCCAGATACGCAGTATTTT.

The genes are TRBV24-1 and TRBJ1-2; the D gene is possibly TRBD1 (6 bases). The V gene's germline CDR1 is KGHDR and CDR2 SFDVKD. The CDR3 contains 16 residues. Trimming stripped 2 bases from V and 4 bases from J, with 16 bases between. The CDR3 DNA reads as TGTGCCACCAGTGATTCGAGGGAGGGGGGATTCTATGGCTACACCTTC. Its protein is CATSDSREGGFYGYTF.

Comment on this clonotype: The junction differs from germline at one of its ends, possibly a read error. V gene TRBV20-1 combines with J gene TRBJ1-2; 9 bases line up with TRBD1. The CDR3 loop spans 12 amino acids. Germline CDR1 and CDR2: DFQATT and SNEGSKA (reference sequence). DNA for the CDR3: TGTAGCTTGGACAGGGGAAACTATGGCTACACCTTC. Translation: CSLDRGNYGYTF.

Ten or more counts support this clonotype. This chain uses TRBV7-9 with TRBJ1-5; D not resolved. This CDR3 contains 14 residues. The ends were cut back, 3 bases at V and 4 bases at J, with 10 bases in the middle. Germline loops: CDR1 SEHNR, CDR2 FQNEAQ (reference sequence). CDR3 protein: CASSLGPRNQPQHF. CDR3 bases: TGTGCCAGCAGCTTGGGCCCAAGGAATCAGCCCCAGCATTTT.

Turning to this clonotype: A read error may be the cause here, since a much bigger clone is one base away. The genes are TRBV6-5 and TRBJ2-6; unclear D gene. This CDR3 comprises 15 residues. Germline V gene sequence: CDR1 MNHEY, CDR2 SVGAGI. Written as DNA, the CDR3 is TGTGCCGGCAGTTACTTTTCCTCTGGGGCCAACGTCCTGACTTTC. As protein: CAGSYFSSGANVLTF.

The chain carries TRBV10-2 and TRBJ2-1, with TRBD2 identical over 7 bases. The CDR3 spans 14 residues. V gave up 2 bases and J gave up 6 bases; unmatched junction bases: 4. Germline V lookup: CDR1 WSHSY, CDR2 SAAADI. The CDR3 here is CASSEQTSSNEQFF. The DNA of the CDR3 is TGCGCCAGCAGTGAGCAGACTAGCTCCAATGAGCAGTTCTTC.

There are many counts of this clonotype. The genes are TRBV20-1 and TRBJ2-1; 7 bases are shared with TRBD1. Trimming at V came to 5 bases and at J to 5 bases, leaving 9 bases not matched to a gene. The germline gives CDR1 DFQATT, CDR2 SNEGSKA (reference sequence). CDR3 length: 14 amino acids. As DNA, the CDR3 is TGCAGTGCTCCTCCGGGACAGACTAACAATGAGCAGTTCTTC. Its translation: CSAPPGQTNNEQFF.

This chain links TRBV7-6 with TRBJ1-6; a weak D match, TRBD1 (5 bases). This CDR3 has 16 amino acids. CDR1 is SGHVS and CDR2 is FNYEAQ in the germline V gene. The V end lost 1 base, the J end lost 10 bases, and 17 bases lay between the germline ends. CDR3 coding DNA: TGTGCCAGCAGCTTAGGACCTCAGAGGGGAGTATCACCCCTCCACTTT. It yields the protein CASSLGPQRGVSPLHF.

This clonotype was recorded at least ten times. V usage is TRBV6-1 and J usage is TRBJ2-5; D unresolved. Per germline, CDR1 MNHNS and CDR2 SASEGT. Trimming stripped 0 bases from V and 4 bases from J, with 9 bases between. The CDR3 loop spans 14 amino acids. The CDR3 spells CASSEAHSRETQYF. DNA for the CDR3: TGTGCCAGCAGTGAAGCCCACAGTCGAGAGACCCAGTACTTC.

The rearrangement links TRBV15 to TRBJ1-6; D gene unclear. V was cut by 3 bases and J by 14 bases, with 11 bases left in between. Germline values: CDR1 LNHNV, CDR2 YYDKDF (reference sequence). This CDR3 spans 12 amino acids. Written as DNA, the CDR3 is TGTGCCACCAGCAGCGCATCCGGGACCCTCCACTTT. Translated, it gives CATSSASGTLHF.

The chain uses TRBV20-1 and TRBJ2-7; 7 bases align to TRBD1. Germline loops: CDR1 DFQATT, CDR2 SNEGSKA (reference sequence). Germline trimming cut 0 bases from V and 1 base from J; bases unmatched to any gene: 12. The CDR3 extends over 17 amino acids. CDR3 in DNA: TGCAGTGCTAGAGATCGCTTCTACACAGGGGTATCCTACGAGCAGTACTTC. Translating it yields CSARDRFYTGVSYEQYF.

Of note for this clonotype: Possible read error: a much larger clone is one base away. The chain recombines TRBV5-6 with TRBJ1-2; D is possibly TRBD1 (5 bases). Germline V gene data show CDR1 as SGHDT and CDR2 as YYEEEE. The V and J ends lost 9 bases and 8 bases respectively, with 23 bases between them. The CDR3 has 14 residues. This CDR3 reads CATLPLVGLRGYTF. The DNA of the CDR3 is TGTGCCACCTTACCGCTGGTGGGGCTGCGGGGCTACACCTTC.

About this clonotype: A read error may account for a junction end that differs from germline. The rearrangement joins TRBV7-2 to TRBJ2-7; D remains unclear. The CDR3 totals 12 residues. Germline lookup yields CDR1 SGHTA and CDR2 FQGNSA. The CDR3, as DNA: TGTGCCAGCAGCTTAAGGTCCTACGAGCGGTACTTC. Translated: CASSLRSYERYF. The entire variable domain, with the rest obtained from reference TRBV7-2 and TRBJ2-7, is as follows: GAGVSQSPSNKVTEKGKDVELRCDPISGHTALYWYRQSLGQGLEFLIYFQGNSAPDKSGLPSDRFSAERTGGSVSTLTIQRTQQEDSAVYLCASSLRSYERYFGPGTRLTVT.

This clonotype was recorded at least ten times. The CDR3 bases are TGCGCCAGCAGCCAAGATCTCTTCAGGAACACTGAAGCTTTCTTT. This sequence encodes CASSQDLFRNTEAFF. This chain uses TRBV4-3 with TRBJ1-1; no clear D gene. CDR3 size: 15 residues. V gave up 0 bases and J gave up 1 base, with 9 bases separating them. Per germline, CDR1 LGHNA and CDR2 YSLEER.

Regarding this clonotype: A much bigger clone sits one base away, suggesting this may be a read error. This sequence joins TRBV4-1 and TRBJ1-5; D is undetermined. V shed 0 bases and J shed 9 bases, with 9 bases lying between them. This CDR3 is 13 amino acids long. CDR1 MGHRA and CDR2 YSYEKL come from the germline V gene. CDR3 protein: CASSQDVKGPQHF. As DNA, the CDR3 is TGCGCCAGCAGCCAAGATGTCAAGGGGCCCCAGCATTTT.

This clonotype showed up many times. This sequence joins TRBV5-1 and TRBJ1-1, with D perhaps TRBD1 (6 bases). Trimming pared 7 bases from V and 1 base from J, leaving 11 bases between. In germline, CDR1 is SGHRS, CDR2 YFSETQ. The CDR3 contains 13 residues. For the CDR3, the DNA is TGCGCCAGCGGGACACAGGGGAACACTGAAGCTTTCTTT. It is translated as CASGTQGNTEAFF.

Note on this clonotype: The conserved phenylalanine or tryptophan is not found at the CDR3 terminus, so this likely reflects a read error. The gene calls are TRBV20-1 and TRBJ2-5; D is ambiguous. CDR3 length: 11 residues. Germline CDR1 is DFQATT and CDR2 is SNEGSKA (reference sequence). CDR3 sequence reads: CSARRSETQYL. The CDR3 coding sequence is TGTAGTGCTAGACGCTCAGAGACCCAGTACCTC.

The CDR3, as DNA: TGTGCCAGCAGCTCAGCTTTCTTT. Protein product: CASSSAFF. V and J are TRBV7-2 and TRBJ1-1; D gene unclear. The ends were cut back, 4 bases at V and 10 bases at J, with 1 base in the middle. CDR3 length: 8 residues. In germline, CDR1 is SGHTA, CDR2 FQGNSA.

This clonotype appeared many times. This chain connects TRBV11-2 to TRBJ2-7, with D possibly matching TRBD1 (5 bases). Germline lookup yields CDR1 SGHAT and CDR2 FQNNGV. The germline V and J ends were trimmed by 0 bases and 2 bases, with 11 bases remaining between them. The CDR3 totals 15 residues. The CDR3 nucleotides are TGTGCCAGCAGCTTAGATCCAGGGTTCACCTACGAGCAGTACTTC. It yields the protein CASSLDPGFTYEQYF.